The sequence of this TCR beta chain was determined in a study of blood T cell repertoires in COVID-19. The germline CDR1 and CDR2 sequences are SGHRS and YFSETQ. The CDR3 spans 14 residues. V dropped 6 bases and J dropped 5; count of bases not matched to a gene: 7. Here immunoSEQ multiplex PCR was the method, and the copy in TCRdb shows in-frame clones only, minus some. The sample carries around 280,000 clones, about 86% recorded once. The source of this sequence is a woman in her twenties or thirties who had recovered from COVID-19. The specimen sequenced was peripheral blood. V and J are TRBV5-1 and TRBJ2-5, with 10 bases that match TRBD2. The CDR3 loop reads CASTSGGAAETQYF. CDR3 DNA sequence: TGCGCCAGCACCAGCGGGGGGGCCGCGGAGACCCAGTACTTC.